The next 12 T cell receptor beta chains were all read from a single sample in a study of tumor-infiltrating lymphocytes in primary liver carcinoma. Researchers generated TCR beta cDNA from roughly 520 ng of total RNA, relying on a constant-region primer. Three rounds of nested multiplex PCR with slightly modified ARM-PCR produced TCR beta libraries. Two initial PCR rounds of about 10 cycles each paired TRBV1-TRBV30 forward primers with a C-beta reverse primer. TCRdb reanalysed the multiplex PCR reads using MiXCR and keeps one entry per CDR3 protein. The sample lists approximately 110,000 distinct CDR3 sequences, 82% seen once, with approximately 21% in the top ten. DNA and RNA were both co-extracted from approximately 20-30 mg of bulk tissue that had not been sorted. The sequencing input was liver tumor tissue from sampling region 3. As to subset: tumor region T3, left-lateral pole. The receptors stem from a man aged 40-49 years with primary liver carcinoma and hepatitis B virus infection.

V and J are TRBV4-1 and TRBJ2-1, with a tentative D call TRBD2 (5 bases). The CDR3 totals 17 residues. Trimming shortened V by 3 bases and J by 2 bases, and 17 bases separated the two germline ends. In germline, CDR1 is MGHRA, CDR2 YSYEKL. In DNA form, the CDR3 reads TGCGCCAGCAGCCAGGAAGTGGAGGTCCTTCCCTACAATGAGCAGTTCTTC. Translated, it gives CASSQEVEVLPYNEQFF.

The chain is built from TRBV2 and TRBJ1-4; no clear D. The CDR3 runs 14 residues. Germline V gene data show CDR1 as SNHLY and CDR2 as FYNNEI. Trimming cost V 6 bases and J 3 bases, with 11 bases left between them. The CDR3: CASRITWANEKLFF. As DNA, the CDR3 is TGTGCCAGCAGGATTACATGGGCTAATGAAAAACTGTTTTTT.

Note on this clonotype: The CDR3 carries no conserved terminal phenylalanine or tryptophan, so it likely arises from a read error. The V gene is TRBV29-1, the J gene TRBJ2-1; 9 nucleotides match TRBD2. V trimming: 7 bases; J trimming: 3 bases; junction bases outside the gene matches: 10. The CDR3 consists of 15 residues. The germline CDR1 and CDR2 sequences are SQVTM and ANQGSEA. DNA of the CDR3: TGCAGCGATGGACTTGCGGGAGGGTTCTACAATGAGCAGTTCTTA. It yields the protein CSDGLAGGFYNEQFL.

With regard to this clonotype: At one end, the junction sequence differs from germline, possibly due to a read error. This chain uses TRBV6-1 with TRBJ2-1; 9 bases fit TRBD2. Per germline, CDR1 MNHNS and CDR2 SASEGT. CDR3 length: 15 residues. The CDR3 DNA sequence: TGTGCGAGCTCCCGCGGGAGGGAGTCCTACAATGAGCGGTTCTTC. It specifies CASSRGRESYNERFF.

This clonotype was recorded a few times. V is TRBV20-1 and J is TRBJ2-7, with D possibly matching TRBD2 (6 bases). The CDR3 extends over 13 amino acids. CDR1 is DFQATT, CDR2 SNEGSKA, per germline (reference sequence). V was shortened by 2 bases and J by 4 bases, with 12 bases between the two germline ends. The CDR3 is CSARHGRSYEQYF. The DNA of the CDR3 is TGCAGTGCTAGACACGGGAGATCGTACGAGCAGTACTTC.

Within the sample, this clonotype is medium-sized (0.01 to 0.1%). V is TRBV12-3 or TRBV12-4 and J is TRBJ1-4; unclear D gene. V was pared by 0 bases and J by 7 bases, with 6 bases between. The CDR3 runs to 13 residues. CDR3 DNA: TGTGCCAGCAGTTTAGCGGGAACTGAAAAACTGTTTTTT. This sequence encodes CASSLAGTEKLFF.

Points on this clonotype: One end of the junction is discordant with germline, which a read error may explain. This chain connects TRBV6-5 to TRBJ2-5, with D perhaps matching TRBD2 (6 bases). CDR1 and CDR2 (germline): MNHEY, SVGAGI. The CDR3 contains 15 residues. The DNA for the CDR3 is TGTGCCAACAGTTACGCGGGATTGATACAAGAGACCCAGTACTTC. It encodes CANSYAGLIQETQYF.

A note on this clonotype: A junction boundary mismatches the germline segment, possibly from a read error. V usage is TRBV10-2 and J usage is TRBJ2-3; 14 bases agree with TRBD2. The CDR3 consists of 15 residues. Germline lookup yields CDR1 WSHSY and CDR2 SAAADI. CDR3 nucleotides: TGCGCCGGCAGTGAGTCGACTAGCGGGAGGGGTACGCAGTATTTT. Protein: CAGSESTSGRGTQYF.

This clonotype has more than one count but fewer than ten. An end of the junction does not agree with germline; a read error may underlie this. The V gene is TRBV11-2, the J gene TRBJ2-7, with 7 bases aligning to TRBD1. The last part of the DNA fits TRBJ2-1 better; the J call may be wrong. CDR1 and CDR2 (germline): SGHAT, FQNNGV. The CDR3 runs to 14 residues. This chain's CDR3 is CVSSLTGESYEQFF. CDR3 nucleotide sequence: TGTGTCAGCAGCTTAACAGGGGAATCCTACGAGCAGTTCTTC.

On this clonotype: A junction boundary mismatches the germline segment, possibly from a read error. The J gene is TRBJ2-3, the V gene TRBV6-5; D is possibly TRBD2 (5 bases). The V gene's germline CDR1 is MNHEY and CDR2 SVGAGI. The CDR3 is made up of 15 amino acids. CDR3 amino acids: CASSYSPVGGYTQYF. The CDR3 nucleotides read TGTGCCAGTAGTTACTCGCCAGTTGGAGGTTATACGCAGTATTTT.

On this clonotype itself: Relative to the germline gene, one junction end is altered; a read error may explain this. The CDR3 DNA follows: TGTGCCACAAGTGATTCCCAAGACAGGGCTGGCAATCAGCCCCAGCAATTT. Protein: CATSDSQDRAGNQPQQF. The J gene is TRBJ1-5, the V gene TRBV24-1; TRBD1 agrees at 7 bases. The CDR3 consists of 17 residues. Germline V gene lookup returns CDR1 KGHDR and CDR2 SFDVKD.

The gene calls are TRBV5-4 and TRBJ2-7, with D perhaps assigned TRBD1 or TRBD2 (7 bases each). There are 16 residues in the CDR3. Germline CDR1 SGHNT, CDR2 YYREEE (reference sequence). V shed 8 bases and J shed 6 bases, with 27 bases lying between them. CDR3 nucleotide sequence: TGTGCCAGTAACTTGGGGGCGGGGGACAGCTTTCGCGAGCAGTACTTC. This gives the protein CASNLGAGDSFREQYF.